Shown below are 20 T cell receptor beta chains from a single sample sequenced in a study of shared clonotypes between healthy human individuals. The protocol was immunoSEQ multiplex PCR, while the TCRdb copy is restricted to in-frame clones and leaves out a portion. In the table there are about 490,000 clones, around three quarters of which are singletons. The sequenced material came from PBMCs. The receptors shown here come from a middle-aged woman in good health. Some clones in this sample may be carry-over from other donors' samples.

This chain connects TRBV5-1 to TRBJ2-1; no firm D call. Germline CDR1 reads SGHRS; CDR2 reads YFSETQ. Trimming took off 0 bases at V and 2 bases at J, with 12 bases between the two ends. The CDR3 loop spans 16 amino acids. The CDR3, as DNA: TGCGCCAGCAGCTTGGCGGGCGGATTTACCTACAATGAGCAGTTCTTC. Translated: CASSLAGGFTYNEQFF.

This clone was observed at least ten times. The chain has TRBV29-1 and TRBJ2-1; 7 positions agree with TRBD1. Germline-derived CDR1 and CDR2 are SQVTM and ANQGSEA. The ends lost 5 bases at V and 7 bases at J; junction bases unmatched: 2. The CDR3 contains 11 residues. The CDR3 region has the DNA TGCAGCGTTCGGGACAGAAATGAGCAGTTCTTC. Residues: CSVRDRNEQFF.

This chain links TRBV6-5 with TRBJ2-1; possibly TRBD1 or TRBD2 for D (5 bases each). The CDR3 covers 15 residues. V lost 5 bases to trimming and J lost 2 bases, with 13 bases between them. Germline CDR1 MNHEY, CDR2 SVGAGI. CDR3 sequence (DNA): TGTGCCAGCAGTCGTGGGGGATGGGCCTACAATGAGCAGTTCTTC. Encoded protein: CASSRGGWAYNEQFF.

J is TRBJ1-5 and V is TRBV6-1; D gene unclear. Deletions cut 2 bases from V and 2 bases from J, with 4 bases between. CDR1 is MNHNS and CDR2 is SASEGT in the germline V gene. CDR3 size: 13 residues. CDR3 nucleotide sequence: TGTGCCAGCAGTGAAAACGGCAATCAGCCCCAGCATTTT. It codes for CASSENGNQPQHF.

The chain couples TRBV28 to TRBJ1-2, with TRBD1 as a possible D gene (5 bases). V was clipped by 3 bases and J by 7 bases, with 12 bases between them. This CDR3 has 13 amino acids. CDR1 and CDR2 from the germline V gene are MDHEN and SYDVKM. The CDR3 is CASSLAREGGYTF. The CDR3 DNA reads as TGTGCCAGCAGTTTGGCCAGGGAGGGTGGCTACACCTTC.

The rearrangement joins TRBV6-5 to TRBJ2-1; 8 bases align to TRBD2. The V gene's germline CDR1 is MNHEY and CDR2 SVGAGI. The CDR3 length is 13 residues. The trim removed 2 bases at V and 8 bases at J, leaving 2 bases unmatched. This CDR3 is CASSYRGGYEQFF. CDR3 DNA sequence: TGTGCCAGCAGTTACCGGGGGGGCTATGAGCAGTTCTTC.

The V and J genes are TRBV28 and TRBJ2-7; 15 bases line up with TRBD2. The CDR3 is 16 residues long. Germline CDR1 reads MDHEN; CDR2 reads SYDVKM. J was trimmed by 5 bases and V by 4 bases; bases with no gene match: 6. CDR3 in amino acids: CASSSGTSGRRDEQYF. The CDR3 coding sequence is TGTGCCAGCAGTTCCGGGACTAGCGGGAGGAGGGACGAGCAGTACTTC.

The chain combines TRBV7-2 with TRBJ2-7; tentatively, D is TRBD1 (5 bases). Trimming took 5 bases from V and 1 from J, leaving 18 bases between them. CDR1 is SGHTA and CDR2 is FQGNSA in the germline V gene. The CDR3 is 16 residues long. The CDR3 nucleotides read TGTGCCAGCAGCCCCTTACAGGATACGGAATCCTACGAGCAGTACTTC. Its translation: CASSPLQDTESYEQYF.

V and J are TRBV27 and TRBJ2-5; 8 positions agree with TRBD1. Germline V lookup: CDR1 MNHEY, CDR2 SMNVEV (reference sequence). There are 15 residues in the CDR3. After removal of 6 bases from V and 5 bases from J, the junction contained 11 bases not matched to a gene. The CDR3 loop is CASSSGDRGSETQYF. The CDR3 DNA follows: TGTGCCAGCAGCTCCGGAGACAGGGGTTCGGAGACCCAGTACTTC.

In its sample, this clone was seen once. The V gene is TRBV5-6, the J gene TRBJ2-1; TRBD1 agrees at 9 bases. The CDR3 is 15 residues long. Trimming cost V 2 bases and J 9 bases; bases outside gene matches: 9. Per germline, CDR1 SGHDT and CDR2 YYEEEE. The DNA for the CDR3 is TGTGCCAGCAGCTTTCCGGGACAGGGTTTACGTGAGCAGTTCTTC. It is translated as CASSFPGQGLREQFF.

This clone was detected only once. The chain carries TRBV19 and TRBJ2-7, with D tentatively TRBD2 (6 bases). The CDR3 runs 16 residues. The germline V gene encodes CDR1 LNHDA and CDR2 SQIVND (reference sequence). The V end lost 5 bases, the J end lost 3 bases, and 20 bases lay between the germline ends. Written as DNA, the CDR3 is TGTGCCAGTAGTCCTAGGGTTCCCGGGAGAGACTACGAGCAGTACTTC. Translated: CASSPRVPGRDYEQYF.

For this clone: Other DNA sequences in the same sample also yield this CDR3. The rearrangement joins TRBV5-6 to TRBJ2-3, with D unclear. V shed 2 bases and J shed 2 bases, with 9 bases lying between them. Germline CDR1 and CDR2: SGHDT and YYEEEE. The CDR3 is 14 residues long. CDR3 nucleotide sequence: TGTGCCAGCAGCTTAGGCGGCCACACAGATACGCAGTATTTT. This codes for CASSLGGHTDTQYF.

The rearrangement links TRBV2 to TRBJ2-5, with 7 bases that match TRBD1. Germline CDR1 SNHLY, CDR2 FYNNEI. This CDR3 has 13 residues. Trimming at V came to 7 bases and at J to 3 bases, leaving 5 bases not matched to a gene. CDR3: CASNRGHEETQYF. For the CDR3, the DNA is TGTGCCAGCAACAGGGGCCATGAAGAGACCCAGTACTTC.

J is TRBJ2-5 and V is TRBV7-2; maybe TRBD2 (6 bases). Germline CDR1 reads SGHTA; CDR2 reads FQGNSA. This CDR3 comprises 15 residues. The V end lost 5 bases, the J end lost 3 bases, and 16 bases lay between the germline ends. DNA for the CDR3: TGTGCCAGCAGCCCCCCTAGGGGCGGGGAAGAGACCCAGTACTTC. It codes for CASSPPRGGEETQYF.

This clone came up once. The genes are TRBV19 and TRBJ1-4, with a weak D call TRBD1 (6 bases). Trimming left V 5 bases short and J 7 bases short, with 11 bases between. Per the germline V gene, CDR1 is LNHDA and CDR2 is SQIVND (reference sequence). CDR3 length: 13 amino acids. The CDR3 DNA follows: TGTGCCAGTAGTTCCCGGACAGTTGAAAAACTGTTTTTT. Translating it yields CASSSRTVEKLFF.

The chain employs TRBV7-9 and TRBJ2-1; 10 bases are a match to TRBD2. The V gene end was trimmed by 10 bases and the J gene end by 3 bases; junction bases not matched to a gene: 18. The CDR3 has 18 amino acids. Germline CDR1 and CDR2: SEHNR and FQNEAQ (reference sequence). The CDR3 DNA follows: TGTGCCACCCGACAAGCGGGAGGGCCACTCGGGAACTACAATGAGCAGTTCTTC. Translating gives CATRQAGGPLGNYNEQFF.

This chain connects TRBV27 to TRBJ1-1; D unresolved. This CDR3 spans 14 amino acids. The germline V gene encodes CDR1 MNHEY and CDR2 SMNVEV (reference sequence). Trimming left V 1 base short and J 10 bases short, with 16 bases between. The CDR3 DNA is TGTGCCAGCAGTTTATGGGGTGGGAGCGACGGAGCTTTCTTT. This translates into CASSLWGGSDGAFF.

This clone showed up just a few times. This chain's CDR3 is CAWSSGIYQPQHF. CDR3 DNA sequence: TGTGCCTGGAGTTCGGGTATCTATCAGCCCCAGCATTTT. The chain carries TRBV30 and TRBJ1-5, with unresolved D. The germline V and J ends were trimmed by 2 bases and 5 bases, with 10 bases remaining between them. CDR1 GTSNPN and CDR2 SVGIG come from the germline V gene (reference sequence). The CDR3 is made up of 13 amino acids.

The chain links TRBV14 to TRBJ2-1; 11 bases are a match to TRBD1. With V trimmed by 2 bases and J by 3 bases, 3 bases remained unmatched. CDR1 and CDR2 from the germline V gene are SGHDN and FVKESK. This CDR3 contains 16 residues. CDR3 sequence (DNA): TGTGCCAGCAGCCAACCCGGGACAGGGGGCTACAATGAGCAGTTCTTC. As protein: CASSQPGTGGYNEQFF.

The rearrangement uses TRBV11-2 and TRBJ1-5; D ambiguous. V gave up 3 bases and J gave up 0 bases, with 3 bases separating them. This CDR3 has 13 residues. The V gene's germline CDR1 is SGHAT and CDR2 FQNNGV. The CDR3 region has the DNA TGTGCCAGCAGCTTCAATAGCAATCAGCCCCAGCATTTT. Its protein product is CASSFNSNQPQHF.